The entry that follows covers one TCR beta chain sequence. This clonotype was seen at least ten times. The specificity of this receptor is unknown. No much larger clone exists at a distance of one base, and base qualities are not known. The data were taken from a study of T cells after yellow fever vaccination (dated by TCRdb to about 2019). For the wider study: The SMART-Seq v4 Ultra Low Input RNA kit was used to prepare libraries from fractions with low cell numbers. To track T-cell clones before and after primary and booster YFV17D yellow fever vaccination, bulk TCR alpha and beta repertoires were sequenced longitudinally. Blood samples were taken at several timepoints before and after primary and secondary immunization, and bulk PBMC replicates and cell subsets were isolated. The cohort comprised two healthy male donors, one aged 18 to 30 and one aged 30 to 39 years.

The run used an Illumina NovaSeq 6000. TCR cDNA was synthesized by 5'RACE template switching, which introduced a universal primer site and unique molecular identifiers. Priming of cDNA synthesis was performed from both the TCR alpha and TCR beta constant segments. Library amplification used two PCR steps, and the second PCR step added sample barcodes and sequencing adapters. Sequencing of libraries was done on Illumina HiSeq 2500 (2x100 bp) or NovaSeq (2x150 bp). As for the authors' bioinformatics: Demultiplexing of reads and collapsing into UMI consensus sequences were performed with MIGEC, and V(D)J alignment was carried out with MiXCR. Clonotypes responding to the vaccine were identified with edgeR on replicate PBMC samples, with the criteria of FDR below 0.01 and a log2 fold change above 5 up to day 15. Each bulk clonotype was labeled CD4 or CD8 based on which sequenced repertoire, CD4 or CD8, contained the clonotype at higher abundance. TCRdb trimmed the raw reads at Q25, called clones with MiXCR and kept productive beta chains. CDR3 protein sequences are deduplicated, and each keeps its most common genes and DNA. What appears here as the V and J calls and clone size reflects TCRdb's work, not the paper's. The sample table lists some 220,000 distinct CDR3 sequences, around 3.1% of them with a count of one. Around 3.2% of the sample is held by the ten biggest clonotypes.

General conclusions and limits of the study: The secondary T-cell response was found to be weaker but faster than the primary response, with a peak reached on day 5 rather than on day 15. A small share of clonotypes occurred in both CD4 and CD8 compartments, likely arising from convergent recombination. Most clones expanded after primary vaccination were re-detected after the booster (approximately 95% of CD4 and 80% to 90% of CD8), suggesting broad memory maintenance. FACS-sorted repertoires could contain abundant contaminating clonotypes from the bulk population, so computational filtering was required. Only two donors were included in the study, so the extent to which the findings can be generalized is limited.

The sample's treatment or condition label, decoded: live attenuated yellow fever vaccine strain. PBMCs were isolated from peripheral blood using a standard Ficoll-Paque protocol. CD4 and CD8 T-cell fractions were isolated with Dynabeads CD4 and CD8 positive selection kits. TriZol was used to extract RNA from bulk PBMCs, from CD4 and CD8 fractions, and from dextramer-positive and dextramer-negative fractions. Taken from the germline V gene, the CDR1 and CDR2 loops are MNHEY and SVGAGI. Unmatched junction bases come to 16, with V trimmed by 7 bases and J by 3 bases. The CDR3 measures 19 amino acids from cysteine to phenylalanine. Just CDR3 DNA is preserved here, 57 bases in frame from base 1.

The chain was built from TRBV6-5 and TRBJ2-3; TRBD2 matches 13 bases in the middle. This specimen was CD4+ T cells sorted from PBMCs, taken 10 days after the yellow fever booster vaccination. This TCR was recovered from a man between 18 and 35 years old who received the YFV17D yellow fever vaccine. DNA sequence: TGTGCCAGCAAACGAAGTGGACTAGCGGGGGCGAGGCTTACAGATACGCAGTATTTT. This codes for CASKRSGLAGARLTDTQYF.